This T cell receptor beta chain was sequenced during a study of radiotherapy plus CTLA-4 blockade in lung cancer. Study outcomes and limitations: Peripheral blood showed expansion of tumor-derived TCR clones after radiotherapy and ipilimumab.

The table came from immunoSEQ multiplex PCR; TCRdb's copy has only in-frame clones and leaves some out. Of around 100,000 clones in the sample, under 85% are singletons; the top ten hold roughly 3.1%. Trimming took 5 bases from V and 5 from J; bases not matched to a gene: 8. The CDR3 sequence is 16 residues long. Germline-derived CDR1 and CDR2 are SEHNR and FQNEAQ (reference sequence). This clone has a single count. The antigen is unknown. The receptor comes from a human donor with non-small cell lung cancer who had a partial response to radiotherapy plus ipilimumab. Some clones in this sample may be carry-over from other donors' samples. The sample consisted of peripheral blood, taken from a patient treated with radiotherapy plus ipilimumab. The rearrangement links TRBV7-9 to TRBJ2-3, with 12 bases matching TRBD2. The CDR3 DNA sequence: TGTGCCAGCAGCCAAACTAGCGGGAGGTGGATAGATACGCAGTATTTT. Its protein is CASSQTSGRWIDTQYF.